This T cell receptor beta chain is from a study of cytomegalovirus exposure and HLA in healthy donors. For the study at large: A prior analysis found roughly 100 million unique TCR beta sequences from approximately 190 million T cells.

The PCR was carried out with 60 Vbeta primers and 13 Jbeta primers. Sequencing was performed with immunoSEQ multiplex PCR; in TCRdb, only in-frame clones are kept and a portion is missing. The repertoire has about 91,000 clones, about 89% of them found once; the top ten carry 8% to 10%. Regarding this clone: The antigen is undetermined. The junction does not match germline at one end; this may be a read error.

Whole-study results and caveats: According to reports, the classifier identified cytomegalovirus status with high specificity and sensitivity. In an earlier analysis, about 87% or about 30%: the productive usage of most TCR beta V segments.

The length of the CDR3 is 15 residues. Germline CDR1 and CDR2: SGHRS and YFSETQ. The gene calls are TRBV5-1 and TRBJ2-2; the D gene is possibly TRBD2 (5 bases). The TCR sequence derives from a man aged 25 to 45 in good health and CMV-seropositive. Source material: PBMCs. The chain's CDR3 is CASSLGQELTGELLF. The CDR3 DNA follows: TGCGCCAGCAGTTTGGGCCAAGAACTAACCGGGGAGCTGCTTTTT.